The next 14 T cell receptor beta chains were all read from a single sample in a study of OX40 agonist ivuxolimab in advanced cancers. Some clones are missing from TCRdb's copy, which holds only in-frame ones; the method was immunoSEQ multiplex PCR. This table has under 80,000 clones, over 70% appearing once. The material was CD4+ or CD8+ T cells sorted from blood, obtained in a trial of the OX40 agonist ivuxolimab. These receptor sequences come from an adult with an advanced solid tumor such as melanoma, head and neck, liver or kidney cancer.

CDR3 nucleotides: TGCGCCAGCAGTCAATCGACAGGGGATTACGAGCAGTACTTC. It codes for CASSQSTGDYEQYF. This sequence joins TRBV23-1 and TRBJ2-5, with TRBD1 matching 8 bases. The better agreement between TRBJ2-7 and the DNA end casts doubt on the J call. TRBV23-1 is identified as an open reading frame with a role that is uncertain. The CDR3 is 14 residues long.

V is TRBV30 and J is TRBJ1-2, with 7 bases fitting TRBD1. The CDR3 has 14 residues. V lost 5 bases and J lost 8; bases outside the gene matches: 14. Germline V gene lookup returns CDR1 GTSNPN and CDR2 SVGIG (reference sequence). The CDR3 sequence: CAWVGQGVGLGYTF. The CDR3, as DNA: TGTGCCTGGGTAGGGCAGGGGGTCGGTTTGGGCTACACCTTC.

This chain joins TRBV6-6 and TRBJ1-2; D unresolved. Looked up from germline, CDR1 is MNHNY and CDR2 is SVGAGI (reference sequence). CDR3 length equals 13 residues. Trimming took off 2 bases at V and 0 bases at J, with 4 bases between the two ends. CDR3: CASSYDANYGYTF. CDR3 bases: TGTGCCAGCAGTTACGACGCTAACTATGGCTACACCTTC.

The J gene is TRBJ1-6, the V gene TRBV4-1; D unclear. The V gene lost 0 bases and the J gene lost 7 bases, with 10 bases spanning the gap. Germline V gene lookup returns CDR1 MGHRA and CDR2 YSYEKL. The CDR3 consists of 15 residues. The CDR3 DNA reads TGCGCCAGCAGCCAAGACCCGCAGTCCAATTCACCCCTCCACTTT. Amino acids: CASSQDPQSNSPLHF.

V usage is TRBV2 and J usage is TRBJ1-3; unclear D gene. Trimming took 8 bases from V and 0 from J, leaving 14 bases between them. Per germline, CDR1 SNHLY and CDR2 FYNNEI. The CDR3 totals 15 residues. The DNA for the CDR3 is TGTGCCAGCCAACGAGAGGGTAACTCTGGAAACACCATATATTTT. This encodes CASQREGNSGNTIYF.

CDR3 DNA: TGCGCCAGCAGGTCACAGGGCATGAACACTGAAGCTTTCTTT. It codes for CASRSQGMNTEAFF. The chain joins TRBV5-1 to TRBJ1-1; tentative D call: TRBD1 (6 bases). CDR3 length: 14 amino acids. Germline V gene sequence: CDR1 SGHRS, CDR2 YFSETQ. V was shortened by 5 bases and J by 0 bases, with 11 bases between the two germline ends. Using reference TRBV5-1 and TRBJ1-1 for the parts outside the CDR3, the full variable domain is KAGVTQTPRYLIKTRGQQVTLSCSPISGHRSVSWYQQTPGQGLQFLFEYFSETQRNKGNFPGRFSGRQFSNSRSEMNVSTLELGDSALYLCASRSQGMNTEAFFGQGTRLTVV.

CDR3 sequence: CASSPGTFTGELFF. DNA of the CDR3: TGTGCCAGCAGCCCTGGGACTTTCACCGGGGAGCTGTTTTTT. The V call is TRBV11-3, the J call TRBJ2-2, with TRBD2 as a possible D gene (6 bases). The germline CDR1 and CDR2 sequences are SGHNT and YENEEA. This CDR3 has 14 amino acids. V dropped 5 bases and J dropped 4 bases, with 11 bases sitting between them. Full variable domain (remainder filled in from reference TRBV11-3 and TRBJ2-2): EAGVVQSPRYKIIEKKQPVAFWCNPISGHNTLYWYLQNLGQGPELLIRYENEEAVDDSQLPKDRFSAERLKGVDSTLKIQPAELGDSAVYLCASSPGTFTGELFFGEGSRLTVL.

In nucleotides, the CDR3 is TGTGCCAGCAGCCACGACAGACAGGGATGGACCCAGTACTTC. Amino acids: CASSHDRQGWTQYF. This chain joins TRBV5-5 and TRBJ2-5, with 7 bases aligning to TRBD1. CDR3 size: 14 residues. Germline loops: CDR1 SGHKS, CDR2 YYEKEE (reference sequence). V gave up 4 bases and J gave up 7 bases; unmatched junction bases: 10. Variable domain in full (rest from reference TRBV5-5 and TRBJ2-5): DAGVTQSPTHLIKTRGQQVTLRCSPISGHKSVSWYQQVLGQGPQFIFQYYEKEERGRGNFPDRFSARQFPNYSSELNVNALLLGDSALYLCASSHDRQGWTQYFGPGTRLLVL.

This clone was picked up a small number of times. The chain recombines TRBV7-2 with TRBJ2-7, with D tentatively TRBD2 (5 bases). Germline V CDR1 and CDR2: SGHTA, FQGNSA. This CDR3 is 15 amino acids long. V was trimmed by 1 base and J by 2 bases, leaving 12 bases between them. CDR3 nucleotides: TGTGCCAGCAGCTTAGATTCTAGCCGGGCCTACGAGCAGTACTTC. Translating gives CASSLDSSRAYEQYF.

This sequence joins TRBV7-3 and TRBJ1-4; tentatively, D is TRBD1 (6 bases). The germline V gene has CDR1 SGHTA and CDR2 FQGTGA. CDR3 length equals 13 residues. The V and J ends lost 5 bases and 5 bases respectively, with 9 bases between them. CDR3 coding DNA: TGTGCCAGCAGCCGGACAGTCAATGAAAAACTGTTTTTT. Amino acid sequence: CASSRTVNEKLFF.

The chain uses TRBV27 and TRBJ1-1; 10 bases line up with TRBD1. The junction had 11 bases not matched to a gene; V was cut back by 3 bases and J by 1 base. CDR1 and CDR2 from the germline V gene are MNHEY and SMNVEV (reference sequence). CDR3 size: 18 residues. CDR3 protein: CASSFLDRGRRRNTEAFF. The CDR3 coding sequence is TGTGCCAGCAGTTTTTTAGACAGGGGGCGCAGGAGGAACACTGAAGCTTTCTTT.

This clone was counted between two and nine times. This chain links TRBV18 with TRBJ1-3, with D possibly matching TRBD1 (6 bases). The CDR3 loop spans 14 amino acids. The V gene's germline CDR1 is KGHSH and CDR2 LQKENI. V was cut by 6 bases and J by 0 bases, with 9 bases left in between. CDR3 nucleotides: TGTGCCAGCTCCGACAGGCGCTCTGGAAACACCATATATTTT. Its translation: CASSDRRSGNTIYF.

CDR3 loop: CASSPSAGTVEQYF. The CDR3 coding sequence is TGTGCCAGCTCACCGTCAGCGGGGACAGTCGAGCAGTACTTC. The V and J genes are TRBV18 and TRBJ2-7; either TRBD1 or TRBD2 may fit D (7 bases each). CDR1 is KGHSH and CDR2 is LQKENI in the germline V gene. The CDR3 consists of 14 residues. V was clipped by 3 bases and J by 6 bases, with 15 bases between them. The full variable domain, with the rest looked up from reference TRBV18 and TRBJ2-7, is NAGVMQNPRHLVRRRGQEARLRCSPMKGHSHVYWYRQLPEEGLKFMVYLQKENIIDESGMPKERFSAEFPKEGPSILRIQQVVRGDSAAYFCASSPSAGTVEQYFGPGTRLTVT.

This clone was seen just once. For the CDR3, the DNA is TGTGCCAGCAGCGTATCGGTGGGGAGCACCGCGAACACCGGGGAGCTGTTTTTT. It encodes CASSVSVGSTANTGELFF. The rearrangement uses TRBV9 and TRBJ2-2; tentatively, D is TRBD2 (5 bases). Germline CDR1 reads SGDLS; CDR2 reads YYNGEE. The CDR3 consists of 18 residues. Trimming took 1 base from V and 0 from J, leaving 16 bases between them.